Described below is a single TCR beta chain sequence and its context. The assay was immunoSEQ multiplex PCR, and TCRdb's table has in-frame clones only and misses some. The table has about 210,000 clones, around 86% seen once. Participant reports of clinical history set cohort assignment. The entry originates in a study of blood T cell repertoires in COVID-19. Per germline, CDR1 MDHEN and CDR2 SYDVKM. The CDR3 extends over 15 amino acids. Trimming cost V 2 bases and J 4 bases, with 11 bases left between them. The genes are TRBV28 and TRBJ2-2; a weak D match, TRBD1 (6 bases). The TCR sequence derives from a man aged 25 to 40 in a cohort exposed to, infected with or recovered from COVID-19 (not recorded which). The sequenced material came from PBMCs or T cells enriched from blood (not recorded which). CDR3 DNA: TGTGCCAGCAGTTTAGTGGGGGCGCGCACCGGGGAGCTGTTTTTT. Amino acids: CASSLVGARTGELFF.